The 27 T cell receptor beta chains below all came from one sample that was sequenced in a study of T cell repertoires in cytomegalovirus infection. TCRdb analysed the reads with MiXCR anew, one entry per CDR3 protein. The sample holds about 260,000 distinct CDR3 sequences, approximately 10% seen once. Sample: PBMCs. Receptors originate from a human donor in good health (CMV status not recorded). Some clones in this sample may be carry-over from other donors' samples.

V and J are TRBV20-1 and TRBJ1-5; 8 positions match TRBD1. The V segment lost 4 bases and the J segment 4 bases; nucleotides outside the gene matches: 15. In germline, CDR1 is DFQATT, CDR2 SNEGSKA (reference sequence). CDR3 length: 17 residues. The CDR3 nucleotides are TGCAGTGCTATGGGGGCCTCGGGACAGGCCTGGAATCAGCCCCAGCATTTT. Residues: CSAMGASGQAWNQPQHF.

At least ten counts were recorded for this clonotype. The V gene is TRBV7-2, the J gene TRBJ2-1; the D is unclear. Per germline, CDR1 SGHTA and CDR2 FQGNSA. The CDR3 is 14 amino acids. The V and J ends lost 4 bases and 3 bases respectively, with 10 bases between them. The CDR3 region has the DNA TGTGCCAGCAGCTCGTGGAGCTACTACAATGAGCAGTTCTTC. Translation: CASSSWSYYNEQFF.

This clonotype has ten or more counts. This rearrangement joins TRBV12-3 or TRBV12-4 to TRBJ2-6; D remains unclear. The germline V and J ends were trimmed by 7 bases and 0 bases, with 10 bases remaining between them. The CDR3 totals 15 residues. Here the CDR3 DNA reads TGTGCCAGCACCAAAGAATTCTCTGGGGCCAACGTCCTGACTTTC. It specifies CASTKEFSGANVLTF.

Many counts were recorded for this clonotype. The chain's CDR3 is CASSYPAGIGSYEQYF. The CDR3 DNA follows: TGTGCCAGCAGCTACCCGGCCGGGATAGGCTCCTACGAGCAGTACTTC. The gene calls are TRBV7-9 and TRBJ2-7; D perhaps matches TRBD2 (5 bases). Germline V gives CDR1 SEHNR, CDR2 FQNEAQ (reference sequence). The V and J ends lost 4 bases and 0 bases respectively, with 16 bases between them. The length of the CDR3 is 16 residues.

The V and J genes are TRBV20-1 and TRBJ2-3, with TRBD2 matching over 8 bases. CDR1 and CDR2 (germline): DFQATT, SNEGSKA (reference sequence). The CDR3 runs 15 residues. With V trimmed by 1 base and J by 2 bases, 5 bases remained unmatched. CDR3 coding DNA: TGCAGTGCTAGAGGTAGCGGGGACCACACAGATACGCAGTATTTT. Protein sequence: CSARGSGDHTDTQYF.

This clonotype was observed many times. The CDR3 coding sequence is TGTGCCAGCAGCTTAGCGCTCGCGCCACAGGGAGCTCTCTACGAGCAGTACTTC. Translated: CASSLALAPQGALYEQYF. The chain has TRBV7-2 and TRBJ2-7; weak D call: TRBD1 (6 bases). V lost 0 bases and J lost 3, with 21 bases in between. The germline gives CDR1 SGHTA, CDR2 FQGNSA. The CDR3 covers 18 residues.

This clonotype was recorded at least ten times. The V and J genes are TRBV7-2 and TRBJ2-1, with TRBD1 as a possible D gene (6 bases). Germline CDR1 reads SGHTA; CDR2 reads FQGNSA. This CDR3 spans 15 amino acids. The V end was cut by 1 base, the J end by 4 bases, with 11 bases between. The DNA for the CDR3 is TGTGCCAGCAGCTTAGAGGGACACCCATACAATGAGCAGTTCTTC. Residues: CASSLEGHPYNEQFF.

Ten or more counts support this clonotype. The rearrangement joins TRBV7-2 to TRBJ2-3, with 8 bases lining up with TRBD1. The CDR3 length is 16 residues. CDR1 SGHTA and CDR2 FQGNSA come from the germline V gene. V was pared by 2 bases and J by 2 bases, with 6 bases of the junction left unmatched. CDR3 coding DNA: TGTGCCAGCAGCTTACGCGGGACAGGATCCACAGATACGCAGTATTTT. Its protein product is CASSLRGTGSTDTQYF.

The sample holds a few counts of this clonotype. This chain connects TRBV12-5 to TRBJ1-1; D is undetermined. Trimming removed 0 bases at V and 4 bases at J, with 6 bases between. CDR3 length equals 13 residues. Germline V gene sequence: CDR1 LGHNT, CDR2 FRNRAP. This CDR3 is CASGLVRGTEAFF. CDR3 nucleotide sequence: TGTGCTAGTGGTTTGGTACGGGGCACTGAAGCTTTCTTT.

This clonotype was detected many times. The chain has TRBV27 and TRBJ2-4, with 8 bases aligning to TRBD2. This CDR3 comprises 16 residues. Germline V gives CDR1 MNHEY, CDR2 SMNVEV (reference sequence). Trimming at V came to 5 bases and at J to 1 base, leaving 7 bases not matched to a gene. The CDR3 here is CASSRGLDVAKNIQYF. The CDR3 coding sequence is TGTGCCAGCAGTAGGGGACTAGATGTTGCCAAAAACATTCAGTACTTC.

The chain uses TRBV24-1 and TRBJ2-1, with TRBD1 matching over 11 bases. The V and J ends lost 1 base and 6 bases, in that order; junction bases with no gene match: 7. The CDR3 has 17 amino acids. Looked up from germline, CDR1 is KGHDR and CDR2 is SFDVKD. CDR3 nucleotides: TGTGCCACCAGTGATTTATTTCCGGGACAGGGGGTCAATGAGCAGTTCTTC. Amino acid sequence: CATSDLFPGQGVNEQFF.

This clonotype was seen only a few times. This chain uses TRBV5-1 with TRBJ2-7; TRBD1 agrees at 11 bases. This CDR3 is 15 amino acids long. V shed 2 bases, J shed 4 bases, and the junction held 5 bases outside the gene matches. CDR1 and CDR2 from the germline V gene are SGHRS and YFSETQ. The CDR3 is CASSFTGTGGYEQYF. CDR3 coding DNA: TGCGCCAGCAGCTTCACCGGGACAGGGGGTTACGAGCAGTACTTC.

This clonotype came up many times. This chain uses TRBV7-9 with TRBJ1-5; D is possibly TRBD1 (6 bases). In germline, CDR1 is SEHNR, CDR2 FQNEAQ (reference sequence). This CDR3 is built from 13 residues. V shed 4 bases and J shed 4 bases, with 8 bases lying between them. CDR3: CASSSTGNQPQHF. The CDR3 DNA follows: TGTGCCAGCAGCTCTACAGGGAATCAGCCCCAGCATTTT.

The sample holds a few counts of this clonotype. The V call is TRBV7-4, the J call TRBJ1-4; the D is unclear. The CDR3 totals 16 residues. Trimming removed 2 bases from V and 0 bases from J, with 10 bases in between. Germline CDR1 and CDR2: SGHVT and SQSDAQ. The CDR3 region is CASSLWGGATNEKLFF. In DNA form, the CDR3 reads TGTGCCAGCAGCTTATGGGGTGGTGCAACTAATGAAAAACTGTTTTTT.

This clonotype was counted many times. The chain has TRBV7-6 and TRBJ1-1, with D tentatively TRBD1 (5 bases). V gave up 4 bases and J gave up 1 base, with 13 bases separating them. The CDR3 covers 15 residues. CDR1 is SGHVS, CDR2 FNYEAQ, per germline. The CDR3 spells CASSSGTYANTEAFF. CDR3 bases: TGTGCCAGCAGCTCGGGGACCTACGCGAACACTGAAGCTTTCTTT.

This clonotype showed up many times. The rearrangement uses TRBV7-2 and TRBJ1-3; D is unresolved. Trimming left V 5 bases short and J 0 bases short, with 14 bases between. CDR3 size: 16 residues. From germline, CDR1 is SGHTA and CDR2 FQGNSA. The CDR3 DNA follows: TGTGCCAGCAGCCCTATCGACACCAGCTCTGGAAACACCATATATTTT. Its translation: CASSPIDTSSGNTIYF.

This clonotype has a handful of counts. V is TRBV20-1 and J is TRBJ2-1; TRBD2 agrees at 10 bases. The J segment lost 6 bases and the V segment lost 5 bases, leaving 4 bases of the junction unmatched. Germline CDR1 and CDR2: DFQATT and SNEGSKA (reference sequence). The CDR3 length is 13 residues. The CDR3 protein is CSAPLAGVNEQFF. In DNA, the CDR3 is TGCAGTGCTCCCCTAGCGGGGGTCAATGAGCAGTTCTTC.

This clonotype was counted at least ten times. This chain uses TRBV7-2 with TRBJ2-5; weak D call: TRBD2 (7 bases). Germline lookup yields CDR1 SGHTA and CDR2 FQGNSA. This CDR3 spans 17 amino acids. Trimming shortened V by 5 bases and J by 2 bases, and 21 bases separated the two germline ends. The CDR3: CASSLGGARDGQETQYF. The CDR3 DNA reads TGTGCCAGCAGCCTTGGGGGGGCGAGGGACGGTCAAGAGACCCAGTACTTC.

This clonotype showed up many times. The V gene is TRBV7-2, the J gene TRBJ2-3, with D possibly being TRBD2 (6 bases). V lost 3 bases and J 0 bases, leaving 13 bases between the germline ends. The CDR3 runs 16 residues. Germline V gene sequence: CDR1 SGHTA, CDR2 FQGNSA. The CDR3 reads CASSLSRGISTDTQYF. Written as DNA, the CDR3 is TGTGCCAGCAGCTTGAGTCGGGGGATTAGCACAGATACGCAGTATTTT.

The chain joins TRBV20-1 to TRBJ1-1, with D perhaps matching TRBD1 (5 bases). The V end lost 0 bases, the J end lost 8 bases, and 16 bases lay between the germline ends. Per the germline V gene, CDR1 is DFQATT and CDR2 is SNEGSKA (reference sequence). The CDR3 length is 14 residues. The CDR3: CSARDQGGPLEAFF. The CDR3 bases are TGCAGTGCTAGAGATCAGGGAGGGCCTTTAGAAGCTTTCTTT.

This sequence joins TRBV4-1 and TRBJ2-3; 12 bases fit TRBD2. CDR1 and CDR2 (germline): MGHRA, YSYEKL. V trimming: 1 base; J trimming: 5 bases; junction bases outside the gene matches: 7. There are 17 residues in the CDR3. CDR3 amino acids: CASSQALAGGLRDTQYF. The CDR3 DNA follows: TGCGCCAGCAGCCAAGCCCTAGCGGGGGGGCTAAGAGATACGCAGTATTTT.

V usage is TRBV6-5 and J usage is TRBJ2-1; 8 bases match TRBD2. With 2 bases clipped from V and 3 bases from J, the junction kept 6 bases outside the gene matches. Germline V gene sequence: CDR1 MNHEY, CDR2 SVGAGI. This CDR3 has 16 amino acids. The CDR3 region is CASSYGAGVDYNEQFF. For the CDR3, the DNA is TGTGCCAGCAGTTACGGAGCGGGAGTCGACTACAATGAGCAGTTCTTC.

The V gene is TRBV5-6, the J gene TRBJ1-2; D uncertain. The CDR3 consists of 13 residues. Per the germline V gene, CDR1 is SGHDT and CDR2 is YYEEEE. The ends were cut back, 4 bases at V and 5 bases at J, with 12 bases in the middle. CDR3 amino acids: CASSPPQRYGYTF. Here the CDR3 DNA reads TGTGCCAGCAGCCCTCCCCAACGGTATGGCTACACCTTC.

The chain recombines TRBV19 with TRBJ1-2; D is undetermined. CDR3 length: 13 amino acids. CDR1 is LNHDA and CDR2 is SQIVND in the germline V gene (reference sequence). V was clipped by 4 bases and J by 7 bases, with 13 bases between them. Written as DNA, the CDR3 is TGTGCCAGTAGTAAACGGGAGGTCGGTGGCTACACCTTC. It specifies CASSKREVGGYTF.

This clonotype has just a few counts. This chain connects TRBV7-2 to TRBJ2-7; 13 bases align to TRBD2. The CDR3 is 15 amino acids. Looked up from germline, CDR1 is SGHTA and CDR2 is FQGNSA. V lost 5 bases to trimming and J lost 5 bases; unmatched junction nucleotides: 6. Written as DNA, the CDR3 is TGTGCCAGCAGCCTACGGACTAGCGGGAGAGACGAGCAGTACTTC. This codes for CASSLRTSGRDEQYF.

This clonotype was observed many times. The CDR3 loop reads CASSLASLGTSWADTQYF. The DNA for the CDR3 is TGTGCCAGCAGCTTAGCGTCCCTAGGGACTAGCTGGGCAGATACGCAGTATTTT. The chain joins TRBV7-9 to TRBJ2-3, with 9 nucleotides matching TRBD2. Germline V gives CDR1 SEHNR, CDR2 FQNEAQ (reference sequence). The CDR3 has 18 residues. V dropped 0 bases and J dropped 4; count of bases not matched to a gene: 11.

This clonotype has a count of ten or more. The chain combines TRBV27 with TRBJ2-1, with 10 bases matching TRBD2. Germline CDR1 reads MNHEY; CDR2 reads SMNVEV (reference sequence). This CDR3 has 14 amino acids. The V gene end was trimmed by 2 bases and the J gene end by 8 bases; junction bases not matched to a gene: 3. The CDR3 DNA sequence: TGTGCCAGCAGTTTAAGCGGGAGGGCATATGAGCAGTTCTTC. It is translated as CASSLSGRAYEQFF.